The clone carrying this T cell receptor beta chain occurred a few times. Its antigen is unidentified. These data come from a study of cytomegalovirus exposure and HLA in healthy donors. Study overall: One earlier analysis, a look at roughly 170 million T cells, found more than 100 million unique TCR beta sequences.

Study-level results: Across donors, sequencing depth was assumed by presence/absence analyses to be roughly uniform. With further analysis later on, most CMV-associated TCR beta chains appeared HLA-restricted.

CDR1 and CDR2 (germline): SGHNT, YYREEE (reference sequence). CDR3 length equals 14 residues. The V end was cut by 3 bases, the J end by 1 base, with 10 bases between. PCR primers comprised 60 Vbeta and 13 Jbeta primers. Sequencing used immunoSEQ multiplex PCR; TCRdb keeps in-frame clones, though not all of them. The repertoire consists of 150,000 to 200,000 clones, with around four fifths occurring once and the leading ten covering over 10%. This TCR derives from a woman aged 45-65 years in good health and CMV-seropositive. The specimen was PBMCs. The chain has TRBV5-4 and TRBJ1-1; D is undetermined. The DNA for the CDR3 is TGTGCCAGCAGCTCCGCCGAACAGAACACTGAAGCTTTCTTT. Translated, it gives CASSSAEQNTEAFF.